This T cell receptor beta chain was identified during a study of blood T cell repertoires in COVID-19. V lost 5 bases and J lost 5; bases outside the gene matches: 4. Per the germline V gene, CDR1 is SGHTA and CDR2 is FQGNSA. The CDR3 runs 14 residues. Participants spanned ages 18 to 89 years and resided in around 25 US areas. Membership in each cohort depended on participant-reported clinical history. Using immunoSEQ multiplex PCR, the repertoire was profiled, and TCRdb retains in-frame clones only, with some absent. The data show approximately 220,000 clones, with around 82% seen just once and about 4.6% held by the top ten.

The genes are TRBV7-2 and TRBJ2-1; 9 nucleotides line up with TRBD2. The sample was PBMCs or T cells enriched from blood (not recorded which). The TCR originated in a woman in her forties or fifties who had been exposed to COVID-19. CDR3 sequence: CASSHGTSNNEQFF. As DNA, the CDR3 is TGTGCCAGCAGCCACGGGACTAGCAACAATGAGCAGTTCTTC.